Shown below are 25 T cell receptor beta chains from a single sample sequenced in a study of T cells in Graves' hyperthyroidism and ophthalmopathy. The CDR3 regions of TCR beta were amplified from RNA transcripts. Carried out on the TCR CDR3, a first-round RT-PCR used the HTBI primer set. TCRdb re-called the multiplex PCR reads with MiXCR, one entry per CDR3 protein. The data contain some 210,000 distinct CDR3 sequences, about a sixth of them seen just once; the ten biggest clones take up 50%. What was sequenced was blood. The source of these receptors is a man aged 50-60 years with Graves' hyperthyroidism.

The chain has TRBV15 and TRBJ2-3, with D tentatively TRBD1 or TRBD2 (5 bases each). With 2 bases removed from V and 2 bases from J, the gap between germline ends came to 14 bases. CDR3 size: 16 residues. The germline V gene encodes CDR1 LNHNV and CDR2 YYDKDF (reference sequence). CDR3 protein: CATSRPTGTVTDTQYF. In nucleotides, the CDR3 is TGTGCCACCAGCAGACCAACCGGGACGGTCACAGATACGCAGTATTTT.

The sample holds a few counts of this clonotype. A much larger clonotype is one base distant, so this may be a read error. This rearrangement joins TRBV28 to TRBJ1-1; 7 bases fit TRBD1. This CDR3 has 13 residues. Germline values: CDR1 MDHEN, CDR2 SYDVKM. This CDR3 is CASREGQKYETFF. CDR3 bases: TGTGCCAGCAGGGAGGGACAGAAATATGAAACTTTCTTT.

In this sample, this clonotype turned up many times. The chain joins TRBV2 to TRBJ2-1, with TRBD2 matching over 10 bases. Germline V gene data show CDR1 as SNHLY and CDR2 as FYNNEI. This CDR3 is 15 amino acids long. The V gene end was trimmed by 3 bases and the J gene end by 8 bases; junction bases not matched to a gene: 7. CDR3 protein: CASSERLAGVYEQFF. The CDR3 region has the DNA TGTGCCAGCAGTGAGCGGCTAGCGGGAGTCTATGAGCAGTTCTTC. The complete variable domain, with remaining parts taken from reference TRBV2 and TRBJ2-1, reads EPEVTQTPSHQVTQMGQEVILRCVPISNHLYFYWYRQILGQKVEFLVSFYNNEISEKSEIFDDQFSVERPDGSNFTLKIRSTKLEDSAMYFCASSERLAGVYEQFFGPGTRLTVL.

The chain couples TRBV10-3 to TRBJ2-7; 13 bases map to TRBD2. Trimming cost V 11 bases and J 6 bases; bases outside gene matches: 13. The CDR3 extends over 15 amino acids. Germline values: CDR1 ENHRY, CDR2 SYGVKD. CDR3 protein: CAVGKQGLAGTEQYF. The CDR3 region has the DNA TGTGCCGTCGGCAAACAGGGACTAGCGGGAACCGAGCAGTACTTC.

V is TRBV29-1 and J is TRBJ1-4; 8 positions agree with TRBD1. With V trimmed by 6 bases and J by 8 bases, 11 bases remained unmatched. The CDR3 contains 14 residues. The germline V gene encodes CDR1 SQVTM and CDR2 ANQGSEA. The CDR3 coding sequence is TGCAGCGTGCAAACAGGGGGGGGTCGAGAAAAACTGTTTTTT. This codes for CSVQTGGGREKLFF.

This chain joins TRBV4-1 and TRBJ2-3; D is undetermined. Per the germline V gene, CDR1 is MGHRA and CDR2 is YSYEKL. The CDR3 has 14 amino acids. Trimming stripped 2 bases from V and 4 bases from J, with 10 bases between. The CDR3 here is CASSQSRRADTQYF. For the CDR3, the DNA is TGCGCCAGCAGCCAATCCAGAAGGGCAGATACGCAGTATTTT.

This clonotype was counted only a few times. V usage is TRBV11-3 and J usage is TRBJ2-3; the D gene is possibly TRBD2 (6 bases). Germline CDR1 is SGHNT and CDR2 is YENEEA. Trimming shortened V by 2 bases and J by 0 bases, and 9 bases separated the two germline ends. This CDR3 spans 15 amino acids. CDR3 nucleotides: TGTGCCAGCAGCTTACCGGGAGCTAGCACAGATACGCAGTATTTT. It is translated as CASSLPGASTDTQYF.

This chain joins TRBV6-1 and TRBJ1-2, with 7 bases fitting TRBD1. Trimming cost V 5 bases and J 8 bases; bases outside gene matches: 8. CDR1 and CDR2 from the germline V gene are MNHNS and SASEGT. CDR3 length equals 13 residues. Written as DNA, the CDR3 is TGTGCCAGCAGTACCGACAGGGTCGGGGGCTACACCTTC. Encoded protein: CASSTDRVGGYTF.

Concerning this clonotype itself: One junction end disagrees with the germline gene, perhaps due to a read error. The gene calls are TRBV6-1 and TRBJ2-2; maybe TRBD2 (5 bases). Germline CDR1 and CDR2: MNHNS and SASEGT. This CDR3 has 14 residues. The CDR3 DNA follows: TGTGCCAGCAGTGATCAGGAGGCGGCCGGGGAGCCGTTTTTT. The encoded protein is CASSDQEAAGEPFF.

With regard to this clonotype: This clone may be a read error of a much larger clone one base away. V is TRBV6-1 and J is TRBJ1-1; 7 bases match TRBD1. This CDR3 comprises 14 residues. V lost 8 bases and J lost 0; bases outside the gene matches: 6. Germline V lookup: CDR1 MNHNS, CDR2 SASEGT. The CDR3 sequence is CASLEGAMNTEAFF. CDR3 nucleotides: TGTGCCAGCCTGGAGGGGGCTATGAACACTGAAGCTTTCTTT.

This clonotype was recorded many times. This chain uses TRBV28 with TRBJ2-1, with a tentative D call TRBD2 (6 bases). The CDR3 is made up of 15 amino acids. Trimming removed 3 bases from V and 6 bases from J, with 15 bases in between. The germline V gene encodes CDR1 MDHEN and CDR2 SYDVKM. The CDR3 DNA reads as TGTGCCAGCAGTTTGTCTAGACTAGAAAGCAATGAGCAGTTCTTC. Amino acids: CASSLSRLESNEQFF.

This clonotype turned up a few times. V gene TRBV6-1 combines with J gene TRBJ2-7; 9 bases are shared with TRBD1. The germline CDR1 and CDR2 sequences are MNHNS and SASEGT. V dropped 4 bases and J dropped 3; count of bases not matched to a gene: 16. CDR3 length equals 18 residues. CDR3 sequence: CASSGAGTGSGKGYEQYF. Written as DNA, the CDR3 is TGTGCCAGCAGTGGGGCCGGGACAGGGTCTGGAAAAGGCTACGAGCAGTACTTC.

The chain carries TRBV28 and TRBJ2-7, with D perhaps TRBD1 (6 bases). The V gene lost 4 bases and the J gene lost 3 bases, with 19 bases spanning the gap. Germline V CDR1 and CDR2: MDHEN, SYDVKM. This CDR3 has 16 residues. The DNA for the CDR3 is TGTGCCAGCAGTTCCCCGTCGGCAGGGGATATCTACGAGCAGTACTTC. Residues: CASSSPSAGDIYEQYF.

As concerns this clonotype: This may come from a read error, since a much larger clone is one base off. V is TRBV7-9 and J is TRBJ2-3, with D perhaps being TRBD1 or TRBD2 (6 bases each). Per germline, CDR1 SEHNR and CDR2 FQNEAQ (reference sequence). CDR3 length: 15 amino acids. The CDR3 DNA sequence: TGTGCCAGCAGCTTAACGACAGGCGGGGCAGATACGCAGTGTTTT. It translates to CASSLTTGGADTQCF.

This chain links TRBV20-1 with TRBJ2-5, with TRBD2 matching over 10 bases. Germline values: CDR1 DFQATT, CDR2 SNEGSKA (reference sequence). CDR3 length: 13 residues. Trimming at V came to 6 bases and at J to 3 bases, leaving 4 bases not matched to a gene. In DNA, the CDR3 is TGCAGTGCCACCCTAGCGGGGGAAGAGACCCAGTACTTC. It is translated as CSATLAGEETQYF.

The table lists this clonotype with many counts. This chain uses TRBV3-1 with TRBJ2-1, with a weak D call TRBD2 (6 bases). Trimming removed 5 bases at V and 3 bases at J, with 20 bases between. The length of the CDR3 is 17 residues. Per germline, CDR1 LGHDT and CDR2 YNNKEL (reference sequence). CDR3 sequence reads: CASSSLKGRGIYNEQFF. The CDR3 DNA follows: TGTGCCAGCAGCTCCTTGAAGGGGCGGGGTATCTACAATGAGCAGTTCTTC.

This sequence joins TRBV7-2 and TRBJ2-1, with 8 nucleotides matching TRBD1. In germline, CDR1 is SGHTA, CDR2 FQGNSA. The CDR3 has 15 residues. The V segment lost 2 bases and the J segment 10 bases; nucleotides outside the gene matches: 10. This CDR3 is CASSLQDREYWEQFF. The DNA for the CDR3 is TGTGCCAGCAGCTTACAGGACAGGGAATATTGGGAGCAGTTCTTC.

The chain uses TRBV11-2 and TRBJ2-1, with D perhaps TRBD2 (6 bases). Trimming removed 4 bases from V and 0 bases from J, with 10 bases in between. CDR1 is SGHAT, CDR2 FQNNGV, per germline. The length of the CDR3 is 15 residues. This CDR3 reads CASSSRGGSYNEQFF. The CDR3 DNA reads TGTGCCAGCAGCTCGCGGGGCGGCTCCTACAATGAGCAGTTCTTC.

V gene TRBV5-1 combines with J gene TRBJ2-2; no firm D call. CDR1 and CDR2 (germline): SGHRS, YFSETQ. The V and J ends lost 3 bases and 4 bases respectively, with 10 bases between them. The CDR3 is 14 residues long. The CDR3 region is CASSSGSGTGELFF. The CDR3 DNA sequence: TGCGCCAGCAGCTCGGGTTCTGGCACCGGGGAGCTGTTTTTT.

This clonotype was recorded at least ten times. This CDR3 is CASSPRSSGANVLTF. In DNA form, the CDR3 reads TGTGCCAGCTCACCGAGAAGCTCTGGGGCCAACGTCCTGACTTTC. The rearrangement joins TRBV18 to TRBJ2-6; no definite D call. The germline CDR1 and CDR2 sequences are KGHSH and LQKENI. This CDR3 has 15 residues. Trimming left V 3 bases short and J 0 bases short, with 6 bases between.

This clonotype was picked up many times. The rearrangement links TRBV7-8 to TRBJ1-5, with 7 bases that match TRBD1. V trimming: 4 bases; J trimming: 0 bases; junction bases outside the gene matches: 3. The CDR3 is 15 residues long. Germline CDR1 and CDR2: SGHVS and FQNEAQ. The CDR3 sequence is CASSSRGNSNQPQHF. DNA of the CDR3: TGTGCCAGCAGCTCCAGGGGGAATAGCAATCAGCCCCAGCATTTT.

The chain couples TRBV5-1 to TRBJ2-2; a weak D match, TRBD2 (5 bases). V lost 0 bases and J 1 base, leaving 19 bases between the germline ends. Germline V gene lookup returns CDR1 SGHRS and CDR2 YFSETQ. The CDR3 is 19 amino acids. The CDR3 here is CASSLVWTSRAWNTGELFF. In DNA form, the CDR3 reads TGCGCCAGCAGCTTGGTTTGGACTTCCCGGGCCTGGAACACCGGGGAGCTGTTTTTT.

This clonotype was detected many times. The V and J genes are TRBV28 and TRBJ2-4; possibly TRBD2 for D (6 bases). Between the trimmed V and J ends, which lost 6 bases and 3 bases, there was a span of 15 bases. Germline CDR1 and CDR2: MDHEN and SYDVKM. The CDR3 is 15 residues long. The CDR3 here is CASRGLAIGKNIQYF. CDR3 nucleotides: TGTGCCAGCAGGGGGCTAGCGATCGGCAAAAACATTCAGTACTTC.

This clonotype turned up a few times. The chain has TRBV20-1 and TRBJ1-3; D unresolved. This CDR3 has 13 residues. Trimming took off 4 bases at V and 6 bases at J, with 13 bases between the two ends. Germline-derived CDR1 and CDR2 are DFQATT and SNEGSKA (reference sequence). The CDR3 region has the DNA TGCAGTGCTAAGCGGTTTTGGGAAAACACCATATATTTT. This translates into CSAKRFWENTIYF.

This clonotype showed up many times. The chain links TRBV3-1 to TRBJ1-1; 9 bases map to TRBD1. Germline CDR1 LGHDT, CDR2 YNNKEL (reference sequence). The length of the CDR3 is 16 residues. V trimming: 0 bases; J trimming: 4 bases; junction bases outside the gene matches: 6. CDR3 in amino acids: CASSQDRGQGSTEAFF. CDR3 bases: TGTGCCAGCAGCCAAGATAGGGGACAGGGAAGCACTGAAGCTTTCTTT.